The entry below describes one T cell receptor beta chain. Trimming pared 1 base from V and 7 bases from J, leaving 7 bases between. In germline, CDR1 is MGHRA, CDR2 YSYEKL. This CDR3 has 13 amino acids. These data originate in a study of blood T cell repertoires in COVID-19. The wider study: COVID-19 samples collected from the United States, Italy and Spain covered acute and convalescent phases.

In the authors' methods: Amplified reference gene primers provided the basis for estimating nucleated cell counts. Data came from immunoSEQ multiplex PCR; TCRdb stores just in-frame clones and leaves some out. The DNA gave D and trimming, while V, J and clone size come from that table. There are 350,000 to 450,000 clones in the sample; approximately 88% occur only once, and around 1.3% lies in the top ten. The origin of this receptor is a middle-aged man with acute or convalescent COVID-19. What was sequenced was peripheral blood. The J gene is TRBJ1-4, the V gene TRBV4-1; D uncertain. CDR3 protein: CASSQVWAEKLFF. Here the CDR3 DNA reads TGCGCCAGCAGCCAAGTTTGGGCTGAAAAACTGTTTTTT.